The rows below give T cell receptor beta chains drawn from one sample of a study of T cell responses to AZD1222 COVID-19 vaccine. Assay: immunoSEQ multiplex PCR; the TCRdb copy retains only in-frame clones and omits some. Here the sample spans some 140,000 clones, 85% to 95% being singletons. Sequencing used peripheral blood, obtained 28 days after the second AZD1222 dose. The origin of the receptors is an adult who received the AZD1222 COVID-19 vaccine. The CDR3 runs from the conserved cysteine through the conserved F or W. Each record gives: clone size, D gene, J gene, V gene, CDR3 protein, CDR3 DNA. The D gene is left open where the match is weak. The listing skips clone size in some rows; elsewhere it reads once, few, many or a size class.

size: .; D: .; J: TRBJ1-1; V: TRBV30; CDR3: CAWRLPPGGTEAFF; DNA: TGTGCCTGGAGGTTGCCTCCGGGGGGCACTGAAGCTTTCTTT
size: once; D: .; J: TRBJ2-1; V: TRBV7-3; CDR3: CASSLIAGNYNEQFF; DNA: TGTGCCAGCAGCTTAATTGCGGGGAACTACAATGAGCAGTTCTTC
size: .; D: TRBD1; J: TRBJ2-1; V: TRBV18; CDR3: CASSPIQGASSYNEQFF; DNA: TGTGCCAGCTCACCAATACAGGGGGCCTCGTCCTACAATGAGCAGTTCTTC
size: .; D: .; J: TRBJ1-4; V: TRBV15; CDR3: CATSSRRVGKLFF; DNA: TGTGCCACCAGCAGTCGTAGGGTTGGAAAACTGTTTTTT
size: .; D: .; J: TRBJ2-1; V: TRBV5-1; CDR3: CASSPGVGPSDEQFF; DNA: TGCGCCAGCAGCCCGGGCGTGGGCCCTTCTGATGAGCAGTTCTTC
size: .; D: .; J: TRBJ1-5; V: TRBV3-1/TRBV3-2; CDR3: CASSQDTMVGQPQHF; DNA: TGTGCCAGCAGCCAAGATACGATGGTGGGTCAGCCCCAGCATTTT
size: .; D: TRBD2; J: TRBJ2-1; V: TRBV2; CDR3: CASSGTSEVNEQFF; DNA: TGTGCCAGCAGTGGGACTAGCGAAGTGAATGAGCAGTTCTTC
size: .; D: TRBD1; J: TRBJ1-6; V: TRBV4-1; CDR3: CASSQRQGASSYNSPLHF; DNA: TGCGCCAGCAGCCAGCGGCAGGGGGCGAGCTCCTATAATTCACCCCTCCACTTT
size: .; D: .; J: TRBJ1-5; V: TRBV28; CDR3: CASSTSSQPQHF; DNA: TGTGCCAGCAGCACCAGTAGTCAGCCCCAGCATTTT
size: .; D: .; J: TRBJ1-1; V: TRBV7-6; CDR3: CASRATGLHVTGTEAFF; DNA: TGTGCCAGCAGGGCGACAGGATTGCACGTAACGGGGACTGAAGCTTTCTTT
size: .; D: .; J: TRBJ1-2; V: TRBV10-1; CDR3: CANELALYGYTF; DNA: TGCGCCAACGAGTTGGCGCTCTATGGCTACACCTTC
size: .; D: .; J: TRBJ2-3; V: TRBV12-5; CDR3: CASGLWPSGTQYF; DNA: TGTGCTAGTGGTTTGTGGCCCAGTGGCACGCAGTATTTT
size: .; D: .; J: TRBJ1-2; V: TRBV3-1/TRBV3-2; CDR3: CASSQLQNYGYTF; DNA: TGTGCCAGCAGCCAACTACAGAACTATGGCTACACCTTC
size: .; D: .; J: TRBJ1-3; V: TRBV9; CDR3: CASSVGTSSGNTIYF; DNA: TGTGCCAGCAGCGTAGGGACAAGCTCTGGAAACACCATATATTTT
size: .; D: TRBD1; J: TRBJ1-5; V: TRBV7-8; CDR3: CASSLVRTGGQPQHF; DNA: TGTGCCAGCAGCTTAGTAAGGACAGGGGGTCAGCCCCAGCATTTT
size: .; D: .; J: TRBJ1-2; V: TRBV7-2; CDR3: CASSLVRDGYTF; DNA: TGTGCCAGCAGCTTAGTACGCGATGGCTACACCTTC
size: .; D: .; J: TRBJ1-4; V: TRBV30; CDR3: CAWSAELGRPDSEKLFF; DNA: TGTGCCTGGAGTGCAGAACTCGGACGGCCGGATAGCGAAAAACTGTTTTTT
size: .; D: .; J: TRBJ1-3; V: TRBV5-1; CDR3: CASSLRGISGNTIYF; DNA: TGCGCCAGCAGCCTAAGAGGGATCTCTGGAAACACCATATATTTT
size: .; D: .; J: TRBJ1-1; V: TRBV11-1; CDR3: CASSSRVRGPNTEAFF; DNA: TGTGCCAGCAGCTCCAGGGTACGGGGTCCGAACACTGAAGCTTTCTTT
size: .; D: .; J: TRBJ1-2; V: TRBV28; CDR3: CASSLPDSYGYTF; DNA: TGTGCCAGCAGTTTACCGGACAGCTATGGCTACACCTTC
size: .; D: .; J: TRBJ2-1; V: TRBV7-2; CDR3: CASSLQSGLEYEQFF; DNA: TGTGCCAGCAGCTTACAGTCGGGGCTAGAATATGAGCAGTTCTTC
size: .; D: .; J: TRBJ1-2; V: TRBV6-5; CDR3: CASSYSEGSDGYTF; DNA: TGTGCCAGCAGTTACTCGGAAGGCAGTGACGGCTACACCTTC
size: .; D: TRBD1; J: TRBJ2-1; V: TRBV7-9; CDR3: CASSLVDRLFDEQFF; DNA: TGTGCCAGCAGCTTAGTGGACAGGCTTTTCGATGAGCAGTTCTTC
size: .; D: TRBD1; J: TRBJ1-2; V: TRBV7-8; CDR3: CASSSRDRDYGYTF; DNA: TGTGCCAGCAGTTCTAGGGACAGGGACTATGGCTACACCTTC
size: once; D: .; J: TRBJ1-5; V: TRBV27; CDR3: CASSFRVMPSGQPQHF; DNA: TGTGCCAGCAGTTTCAGGGTTATGCCGTCGGGTCAGCCCCAGCATTTT
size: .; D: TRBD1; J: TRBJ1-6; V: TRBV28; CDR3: CASSPRQGRRSPLHF; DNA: TGTGCCAGCAGTCCAAGACAGGGGCGGAGGTCACCCCTCCACTTT
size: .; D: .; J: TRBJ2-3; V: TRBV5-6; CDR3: CASSLRAGNIADTQYF; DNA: TGTGCCAGCAGCTTGCGTGCAGGGAATATCGCAGATACGCAGTATTTT
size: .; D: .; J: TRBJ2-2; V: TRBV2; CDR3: CASSEVRAGELFF; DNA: TGTGCCAGCAGTGAAGTGCGGGCCGGGGAGCTGTTTTTT
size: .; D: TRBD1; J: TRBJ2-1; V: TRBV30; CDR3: CACNVGQEYNEQFF; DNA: TGTGCCTGCAATGTGGGACAGGAGTACAATGAGCAGTTCTTC
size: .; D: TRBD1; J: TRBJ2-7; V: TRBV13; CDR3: CASSLGRTGLGEQYF; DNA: TGTGCCAGCAGCTTAGGCCGGACAGGGTTGGGCGAGCAGTACTTC
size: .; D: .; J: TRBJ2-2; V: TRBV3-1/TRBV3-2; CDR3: CASSLAGATANTGELFF; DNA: TGTGCCAGCAGCCTGGCGGGGGCGACTGCGAACACCGGGGAGCTGTTTTTT
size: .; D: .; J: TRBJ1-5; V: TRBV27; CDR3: CASSWSGRGNQPQHF; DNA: TGTGCCAGCAGCTGGAGCGGACGGGGCAATCAGCCCCAGCATTTT
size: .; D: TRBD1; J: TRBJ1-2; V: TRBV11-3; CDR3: CASSLYRQGVHGYTF; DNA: TGTGCCAGCAGCTTATACAGACAGGGTGTACATGGCTACACCTTC
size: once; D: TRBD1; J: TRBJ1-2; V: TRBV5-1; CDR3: CASSFGQGRHGGYTF; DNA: TGCGCCAGCAGCTTTGGACAGGGGAGGCATGGAGGCTACACCTTC
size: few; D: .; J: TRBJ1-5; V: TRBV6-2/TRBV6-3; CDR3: CASSYGAFHWGSGGQPQHF; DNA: TGTGCCAGCAGTTACGGTGCGTTTCATTGGGGGTCGGGCGGCCAGCCCCAGCATTTT
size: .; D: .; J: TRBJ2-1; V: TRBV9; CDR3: CASSGDFSYNEQFF; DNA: TGTGCCAGCAGCGGGGACTTCTCCTACAATGAGCAGTTCTTC
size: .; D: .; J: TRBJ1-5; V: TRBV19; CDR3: CASSANVNQPQHF; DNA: TGTGCCAGTAGTGCGAATGTCAATCAGCCCCAGCATTTT
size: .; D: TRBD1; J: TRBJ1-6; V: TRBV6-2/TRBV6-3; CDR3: CASSSGTGTRNSPLHF; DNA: TGTGCCAGCAGCTCCGGGACAGGAACGAGGAATTCACCCCTCCACTTT
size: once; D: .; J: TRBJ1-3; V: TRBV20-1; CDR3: CSARVANTIYF; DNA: TGCAGTGCTAGAGTGGCAAACACCATATATTTT
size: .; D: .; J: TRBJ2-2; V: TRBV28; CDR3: CASSPAPQTGQVGELFF; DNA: TGTGCCAGCAGTCCCGCGCCTCAAACAGGGCAGGTCGGGGAGCTGTTTTTT
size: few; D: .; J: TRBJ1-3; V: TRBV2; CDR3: CASTDITAGNTIYF; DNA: TGTGCCAGCACCGACATTACTGCTGGAAACACCATATATTTT
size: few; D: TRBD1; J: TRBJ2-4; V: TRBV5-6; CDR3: CASSLGRGNIQYF; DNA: TGTGCCAGCAGCTTGGGCAGGGGGAACATTCAGTACTTC
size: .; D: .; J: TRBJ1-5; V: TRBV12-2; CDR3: CAAGRGEPQHF; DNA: TGTGCAGCTGGGAGAGGGGAACCCCAGCATTTT
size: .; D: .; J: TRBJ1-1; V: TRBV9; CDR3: CASSLSGAEAFF; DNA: TGTGCCAGCAGCCTAAGTGGGGCTGAAGCTTTCTTT
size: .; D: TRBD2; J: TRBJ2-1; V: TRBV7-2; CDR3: CASSSSGIVGNEQFF; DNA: TGTGCCAGCAGCTCCAGCGGGATCGTGGGGAATGAGCAGTTCTTC
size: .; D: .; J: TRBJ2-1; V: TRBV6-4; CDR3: CASSDSQTPTLGEQFF; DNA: TGTGCCAGCAGTGACTCTCAAACACCCACCTTGGGTGAGCAGTTCTTC
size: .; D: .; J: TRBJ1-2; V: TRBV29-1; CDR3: CSVVGTLGSYGYTF; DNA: TGCAGCGTTGTCGGAACTCTGGGGTCCTATGGCTACACCTTC
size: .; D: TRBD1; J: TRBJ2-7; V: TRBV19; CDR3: CASSWGQGVSYEQYF; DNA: TGTGCCAGTAGTTGGGGACAGGGAGTTTCCTACGAGCAGTACTTC
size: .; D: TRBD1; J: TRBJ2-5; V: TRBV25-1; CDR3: CASTSKQGPETQYF; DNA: TGTGCCAGCACCTCAAAACAGGGGCCCGAGACCCAGTACTTC
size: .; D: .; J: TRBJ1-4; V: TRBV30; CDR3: CAWSLEGNLFF; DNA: TGTGCCTGGTCACTCGAGGGCAATCTGTTTTTT
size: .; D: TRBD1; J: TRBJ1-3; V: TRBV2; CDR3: CASSTGVRRDTIYF; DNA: TGTGCCAGCAGCACAGGGGTTCGCCGGGACACCATATATTTT
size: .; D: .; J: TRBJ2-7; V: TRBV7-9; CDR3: CASSPSGSGYEQYF; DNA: TGTGCCAGCAGCCCCTCGGGATCGGGCTACGAGCAGTACTTC